This TCR beta chain was obtained from a study of Graves' ophthalmopathy and Graves' hyperthyroidism. This clonotype came up once. None of the included patients had other autoimmune diseases, uncontrolled infections, pregnancy or lactation, as these led to exclusion. The authors amplified TCR beta CDR3 regions from RNA transcripts. Amplification began with first-round RT-PCR using HTBI primers, then second-round multiplex PCR was performed. One entry per CDR3 protein, called by TCRdb with MiXCR from the multiplex PCR reads. The sample yields about 1.1 million distinct CDR3 sequences, 35% to 40% seen once. The sample comprised peripheral blood or thyroid tissue (not recorded which). The origin of this receptor is an adult man with Graves' hyperthyroidism.

The CDR3 DNA follows: TGTGCCAGCAGCCCAGCGCGCCAGGGGGCTTTTGGGTCACCCCTCCACTTT. Its translation is CASSPARQGAFGSPLHF. This rearrangement joins TRBV7-2 to TRBJ1-6, with 8 bases aligning to TRBD1. From germline, CDR1 is SGHTA and CDR2 FQGNSA. The CDR3 is 17 residues long. V lost 5 bases to trimming and J lost 10 bases; unmatched junction nucleotides: 16.